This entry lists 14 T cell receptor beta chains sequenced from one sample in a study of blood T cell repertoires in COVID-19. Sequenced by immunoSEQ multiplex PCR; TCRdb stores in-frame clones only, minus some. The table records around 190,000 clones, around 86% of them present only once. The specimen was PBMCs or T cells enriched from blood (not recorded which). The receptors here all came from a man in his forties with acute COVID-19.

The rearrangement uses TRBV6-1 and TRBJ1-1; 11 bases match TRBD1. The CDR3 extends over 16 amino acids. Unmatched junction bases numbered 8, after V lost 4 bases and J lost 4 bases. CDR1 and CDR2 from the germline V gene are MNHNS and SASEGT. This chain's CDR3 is CASSARTGGTPTEAFF. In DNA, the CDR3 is TGTGCCAGCAGTGCCCGGACAGGGGGCACTCCCACTGAAGCTTTCTTT.

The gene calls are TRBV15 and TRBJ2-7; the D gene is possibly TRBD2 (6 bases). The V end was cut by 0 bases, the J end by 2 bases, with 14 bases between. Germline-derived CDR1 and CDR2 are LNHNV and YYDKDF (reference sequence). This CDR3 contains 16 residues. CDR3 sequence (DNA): TGTGCCACCAGCAGAGATGTGGTAGCGGCAACCTACGAGCAGTACTTC. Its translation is CATSRDVVAATYEQYF.

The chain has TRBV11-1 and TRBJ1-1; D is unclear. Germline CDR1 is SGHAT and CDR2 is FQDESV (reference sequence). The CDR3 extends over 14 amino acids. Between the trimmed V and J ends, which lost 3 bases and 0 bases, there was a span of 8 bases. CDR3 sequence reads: CASSLSQLNTEAFF. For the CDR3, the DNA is TGTGCCAGCAGCTTGTCCCAGTTGAACACTGAAGCTTTCTTT.

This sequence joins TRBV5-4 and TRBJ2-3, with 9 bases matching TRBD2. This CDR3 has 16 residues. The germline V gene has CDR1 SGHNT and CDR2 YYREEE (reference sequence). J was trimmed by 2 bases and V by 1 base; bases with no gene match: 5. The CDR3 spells CASSLKSSGDTDTQYF. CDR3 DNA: TGTGCCAGCAGCTTGAAGTCTAGCGGGGACACAGATACGCAGTATTTT. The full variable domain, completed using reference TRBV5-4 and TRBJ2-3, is ETGVTQSPTHLIKTRGQQVTLRCSSQSGHNTVSWYQQALGQGPQFIFQYYREEENGRGNFPPRFSGLQFPNYSSELNVNALELDDSALYLCASSLKSSGDTDTQYFGPGTRLTVL.

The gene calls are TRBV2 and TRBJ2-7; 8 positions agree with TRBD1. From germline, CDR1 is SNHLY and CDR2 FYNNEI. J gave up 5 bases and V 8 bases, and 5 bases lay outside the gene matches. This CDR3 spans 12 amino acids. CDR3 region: CASLGTGHEQYF. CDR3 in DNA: TGTGCCAGCCTCGGGACAGGCCACGAGCAGTACTTC.

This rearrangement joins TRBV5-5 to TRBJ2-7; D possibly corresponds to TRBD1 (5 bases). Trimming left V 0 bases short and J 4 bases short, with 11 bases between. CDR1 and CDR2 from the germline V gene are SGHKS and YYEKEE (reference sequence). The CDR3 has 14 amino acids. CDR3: CASSLGTIYYEQYF. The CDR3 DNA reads TGTGCCAGCAGCTTGGGGACAATCTATTACGAGCAGTACTTC.

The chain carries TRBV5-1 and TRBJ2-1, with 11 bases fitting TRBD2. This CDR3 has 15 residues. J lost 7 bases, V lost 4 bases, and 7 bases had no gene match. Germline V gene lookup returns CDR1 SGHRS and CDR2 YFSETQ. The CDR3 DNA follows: TGCGCCAGCAGCATAGGGACTAGCGGAGAGAATGAGCAGTTCTTC. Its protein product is CASSIGTSGENEQFF.

CDR3 bases: TGTGCCAGCAGCTCGGTAGCGGGAGGGCCCTACGAGCAGTACTTC. Residues: CASSSVAGGPYEQYF. V is TRBV7-6 and J is TRBJ2-7, with 11 nucleotides matching TRBD2. Germline V CDR1 and CDR2: SGHVS, FNYEAQ. The CDR3 extends over 15 amino acids. V was clipped by 4 bases and J by 2 bases; unmatched bases: 4.

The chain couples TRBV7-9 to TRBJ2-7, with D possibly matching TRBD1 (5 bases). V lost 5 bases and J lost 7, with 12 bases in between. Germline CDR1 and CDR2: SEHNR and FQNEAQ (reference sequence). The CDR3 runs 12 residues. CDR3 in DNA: TGTGCCAGCAGCCAGGGCCCGAGGGAGCAGTACTTC. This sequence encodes CASSQGPREQYF.

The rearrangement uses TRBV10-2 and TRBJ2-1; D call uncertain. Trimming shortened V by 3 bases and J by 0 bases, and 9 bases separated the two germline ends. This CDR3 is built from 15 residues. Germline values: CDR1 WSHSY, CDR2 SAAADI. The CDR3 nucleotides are TGCGCCAGCAGTGAATGGCGGAGCTCCTACAATGAGCAGTTCTTC. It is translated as CASSEWRSSYNEQFF.

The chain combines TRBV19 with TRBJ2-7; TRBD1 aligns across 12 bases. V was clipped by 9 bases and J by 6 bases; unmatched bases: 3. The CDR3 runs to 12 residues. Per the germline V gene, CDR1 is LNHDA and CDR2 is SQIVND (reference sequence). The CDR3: CASRDRGPEQYF. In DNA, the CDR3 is TGTGCCAGCCGGGACAGGGGGCCCGAGCAGTACTTC.

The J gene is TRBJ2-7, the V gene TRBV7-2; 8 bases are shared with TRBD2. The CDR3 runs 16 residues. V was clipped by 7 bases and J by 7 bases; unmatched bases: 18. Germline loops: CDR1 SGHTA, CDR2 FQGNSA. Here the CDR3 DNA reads TGTGCCAGCACCTTGTTCCTGGTAGCGGGATCGGGAGAGCAGTACTTC. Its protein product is CASTLFLVAGSGEQYF. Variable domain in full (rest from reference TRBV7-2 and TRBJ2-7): GAGVSQSPSNKVTEKGKDVELRCDPISGHTALYWYRQSLGQGLEFLIYFQGNSAPDKSGLPSDRFSAERTGGSVSTLTIQRTQQEDSAVYLCASTLFLVAGSGEQYFGPGTRLTVT.

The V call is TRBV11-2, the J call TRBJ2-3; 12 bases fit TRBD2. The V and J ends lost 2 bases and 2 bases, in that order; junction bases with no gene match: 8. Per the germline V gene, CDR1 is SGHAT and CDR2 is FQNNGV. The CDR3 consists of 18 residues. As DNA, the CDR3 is TGTGCCAGCAGCTTATCCGCTGGACTAGCGGGACCCACAGATACGCAGTATTTT. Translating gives CASSLSAGLAGPTDTQYF. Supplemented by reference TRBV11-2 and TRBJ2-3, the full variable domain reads EAGVAQSPRYKIIEKRQSVAFWCNPISGHATLYWYQQILGQGPKLLIQFQNNGVVDDSQLPKDRFSAERLKGVDSTLKIQPAKLEDSAVYLCASSLSAGLAGPTDTQYFGPGTRLTVL.

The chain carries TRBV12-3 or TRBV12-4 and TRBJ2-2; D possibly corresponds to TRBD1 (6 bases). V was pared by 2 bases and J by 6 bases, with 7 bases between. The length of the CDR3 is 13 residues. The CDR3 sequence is CASSLWGPGELFF. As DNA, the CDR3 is TGTGCCAGCAGTTTATGGGGGCCCGGGGAGCTGTTTTTT.